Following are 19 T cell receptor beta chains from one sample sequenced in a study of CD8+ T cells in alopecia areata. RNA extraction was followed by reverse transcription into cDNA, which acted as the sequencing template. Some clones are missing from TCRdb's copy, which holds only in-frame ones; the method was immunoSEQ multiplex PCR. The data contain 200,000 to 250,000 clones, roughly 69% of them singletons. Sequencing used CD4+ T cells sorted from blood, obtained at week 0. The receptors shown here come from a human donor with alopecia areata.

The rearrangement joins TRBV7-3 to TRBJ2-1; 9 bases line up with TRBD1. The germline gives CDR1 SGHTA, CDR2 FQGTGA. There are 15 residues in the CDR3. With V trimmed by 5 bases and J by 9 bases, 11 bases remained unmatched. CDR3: CASSPAPDRGVEQFF. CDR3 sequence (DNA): TGTGCCAGCAGCCCCGCGCCGGACAGGGGAGTTGAGCAGTTCTTC.

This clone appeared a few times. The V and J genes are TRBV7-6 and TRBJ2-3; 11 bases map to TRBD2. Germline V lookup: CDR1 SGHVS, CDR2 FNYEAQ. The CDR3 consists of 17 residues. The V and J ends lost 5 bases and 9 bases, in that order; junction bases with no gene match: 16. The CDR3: CASSPSGGMGAQETQYF. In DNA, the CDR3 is TGTGCCAGCAGCCCTAGCGGGGGGATGGGTGCACAAGAGACGCAGTATTTT. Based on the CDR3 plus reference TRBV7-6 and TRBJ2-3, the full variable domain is GAGVSQSPRYKVTKRGQDVALRCDPISGHVSLYWYRQALGQGPEFLTYFNYEAQQDKSGLPNDRFSAERPEGSISTLTIQRTEQRDSAMYRCASSPSGGMGAQETQYFGPGTRLTVL.

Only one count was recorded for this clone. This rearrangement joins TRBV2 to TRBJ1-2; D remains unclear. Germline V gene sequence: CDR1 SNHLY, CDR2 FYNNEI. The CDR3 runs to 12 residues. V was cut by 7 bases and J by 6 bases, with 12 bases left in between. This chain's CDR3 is CASKGLYNGYTF. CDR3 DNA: TGTGCCAGCAAGGGCCTATATAATGGCTACACCTTC.

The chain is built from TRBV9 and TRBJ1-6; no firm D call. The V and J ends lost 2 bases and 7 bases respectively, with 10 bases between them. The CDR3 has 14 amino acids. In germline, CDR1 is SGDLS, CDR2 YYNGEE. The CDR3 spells CASSVGRENSPLHF. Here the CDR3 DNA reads TGTGCCAGCAGCGTGGGCAGAGAGAATTCACCCCTCCACTTT. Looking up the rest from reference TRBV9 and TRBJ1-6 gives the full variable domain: DSGVTQTPKHLITATGQRVTLRCSPRSGDLSVYWYQQSLDQGLQFLIQYYNGEERAKGNILERFSAQQFPDLHSELNLSSLELGDSALYFCASSVGRENSPLHFGNGTRLTVT.

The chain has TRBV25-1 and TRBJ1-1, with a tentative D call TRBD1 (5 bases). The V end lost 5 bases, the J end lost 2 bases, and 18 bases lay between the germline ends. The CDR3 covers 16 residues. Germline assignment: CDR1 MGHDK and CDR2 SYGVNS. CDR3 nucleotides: TGTGCCAGCAGTCGCTGGGGGAACGGGGTAAACACTGAAGCTTTCTTT. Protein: CASSRWGNGVNTEAFF. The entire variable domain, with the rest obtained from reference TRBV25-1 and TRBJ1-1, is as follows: EADIYQTPRYLVIGTGKKITLECSQTMGHDKMYWYQQDPGMELHLIHYSYGVNSTEKGDLSSESTVSRIRTEHFPLTLESARPSHTSQYLCASSRWGNGVNTEAFFGQGTRLTVV.

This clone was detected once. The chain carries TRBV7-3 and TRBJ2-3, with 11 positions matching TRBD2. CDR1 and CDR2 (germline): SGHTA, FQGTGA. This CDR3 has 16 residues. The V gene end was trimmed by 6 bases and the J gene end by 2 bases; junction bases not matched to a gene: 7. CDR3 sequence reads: CASRTRLAGTTDTQYF. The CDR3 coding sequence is TGTGCCAGCAGAACTCGACTAGCGGGGACCACAGATACGCAGTATTTT.

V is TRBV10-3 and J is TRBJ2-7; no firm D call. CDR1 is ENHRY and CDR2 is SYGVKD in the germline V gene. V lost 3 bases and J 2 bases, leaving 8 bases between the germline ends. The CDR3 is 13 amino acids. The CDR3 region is CAISDGRTYEQYF. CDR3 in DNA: TGTGCCATCAGTGATGGCCGCACCTACGAGCAGTACTTC.

CDR3 loop: CASSLLAGTGVTGELFF. Written as DNA, the CDR3 is TGTGCCAGCAGTTTATTAGCCGGGACAGGGGTCACCGGGGAGCTGTTTTTT. V is TRBV27 and J is TRBJ2-2; 10 bases are a match to TRBD1. CDR3 length: 17 residues. Germline CDR1 is MNHEY and CDR2 is SMNVEV (reference sequence). V was clipped by 1 base and J by 4 bases; unmatched bases: 6.

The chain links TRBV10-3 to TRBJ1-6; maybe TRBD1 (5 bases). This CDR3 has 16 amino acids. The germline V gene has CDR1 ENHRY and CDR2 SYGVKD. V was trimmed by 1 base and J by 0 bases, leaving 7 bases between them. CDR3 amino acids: CAISEWGSSYNSPLHF. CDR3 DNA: TGTGCCATCAGTGAGTGGGGGAGCTCCTATAATTCACCCCTCCACTTT.

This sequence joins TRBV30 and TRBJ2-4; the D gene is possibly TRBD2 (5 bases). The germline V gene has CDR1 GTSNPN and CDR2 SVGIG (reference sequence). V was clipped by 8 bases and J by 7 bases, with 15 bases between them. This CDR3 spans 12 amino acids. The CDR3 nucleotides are TGTGCCGGAGGTGGCCTCCCCAACATTCAGTACTTC. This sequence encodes CAGGGLPNIQYF.

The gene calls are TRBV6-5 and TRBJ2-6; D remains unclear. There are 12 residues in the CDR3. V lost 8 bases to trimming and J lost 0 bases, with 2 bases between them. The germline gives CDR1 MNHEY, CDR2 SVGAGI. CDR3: CASVSGANVLTF. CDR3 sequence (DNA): TGTGCCAGCGTCTCTGGGGCCAACGTCCTGACTTTC.

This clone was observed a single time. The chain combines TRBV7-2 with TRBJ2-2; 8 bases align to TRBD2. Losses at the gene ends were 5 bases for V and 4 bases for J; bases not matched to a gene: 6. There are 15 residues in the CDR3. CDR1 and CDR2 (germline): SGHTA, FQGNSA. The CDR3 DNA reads TGTGCCAGCAGCCCGGGGGGGCCTAGCACCGGGGAGCTGTTTTTT. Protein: CASSPGGPSTGELFF. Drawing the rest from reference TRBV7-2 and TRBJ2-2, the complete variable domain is GAGVSQSPSNKVTEKGKDVELRCDPISGHTALYWYRQSLGQGLEFLIYFQGNSAPDKSGLPSDRFSAERTGGSVSTLTIQRTQQEDSAVYLCASSPGGPSTGELFFGEGSRLTVL.

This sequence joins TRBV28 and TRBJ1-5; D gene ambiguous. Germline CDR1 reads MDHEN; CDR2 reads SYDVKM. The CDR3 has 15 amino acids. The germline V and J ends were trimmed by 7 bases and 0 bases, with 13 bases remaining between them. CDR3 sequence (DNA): TGTGCCAGCAACATTCCGAGGTATAGCAATCAGCCCCAGCATTTT. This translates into CASNIPRYSNQPQHF.

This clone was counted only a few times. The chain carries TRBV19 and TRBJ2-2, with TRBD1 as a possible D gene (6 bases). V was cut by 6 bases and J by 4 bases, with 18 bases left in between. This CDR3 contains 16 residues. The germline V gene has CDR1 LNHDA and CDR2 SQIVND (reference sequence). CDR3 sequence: CASRDNRDLFTGELFF. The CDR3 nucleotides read TGTGCCAGTAGAGACAACAGGGATCTATTCACCGGGGAGCTGTTTTTT.

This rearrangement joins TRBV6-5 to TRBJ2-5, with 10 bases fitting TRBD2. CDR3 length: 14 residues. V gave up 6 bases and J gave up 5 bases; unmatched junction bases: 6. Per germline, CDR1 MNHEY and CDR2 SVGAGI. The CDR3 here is CASSLLAGVETQYF. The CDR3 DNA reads TGTGCCAGCAGCCTCCTAGCGGGGGTTGAGACCCAGTACTTC.

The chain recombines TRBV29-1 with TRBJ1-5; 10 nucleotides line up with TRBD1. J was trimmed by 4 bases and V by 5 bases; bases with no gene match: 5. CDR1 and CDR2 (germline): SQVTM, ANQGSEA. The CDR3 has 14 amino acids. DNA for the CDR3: TGCAGCGTTTTGGACAGGGGGGGAAATCAGCCCCAGCATTTT. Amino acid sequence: CSVLDRGGNQPQHF.

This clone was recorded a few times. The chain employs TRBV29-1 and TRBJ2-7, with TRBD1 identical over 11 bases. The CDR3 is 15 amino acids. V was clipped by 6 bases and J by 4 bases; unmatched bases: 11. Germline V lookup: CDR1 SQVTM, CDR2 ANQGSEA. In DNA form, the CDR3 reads TGCAGCGTAAAACAAACCGGGACAGGGGGGTACGAGCAGTACTTC. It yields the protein CSVKQTGTGGYEQYF.

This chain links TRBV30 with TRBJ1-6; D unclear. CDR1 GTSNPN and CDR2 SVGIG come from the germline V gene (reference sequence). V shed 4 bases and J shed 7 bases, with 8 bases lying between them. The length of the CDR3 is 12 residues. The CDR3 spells CAWTDWNSPLHF. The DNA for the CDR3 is TGTGCCTGGACGGACTGGAATTCACCCCTCCACTTT.

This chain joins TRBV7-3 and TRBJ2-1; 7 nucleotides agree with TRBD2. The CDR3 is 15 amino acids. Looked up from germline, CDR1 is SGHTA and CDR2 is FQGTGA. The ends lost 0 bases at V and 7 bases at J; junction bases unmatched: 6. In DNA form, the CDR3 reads TGTGCCAGCAGCTTAACGTTAGCTAGCGGTAATGAGCAGTTCTTC. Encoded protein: CASSLTLASGNEQFF.